These 2 T cell receptor beta chains originate from one sample sequenced in a study of early T cells in non-severe SARS-CoV-2 infection (TCRdb year 2021). The library was built by means of 5' RACE. For sequencing, a NextSeq 500 was employed. In TCRdb, the public reads were trimmed at Q25 with fastp and aligned with MiXCR, with productive beta chains retained. Rows are combined by CDR3 protein, so each entry shows the most common genes and DNA. This sample gives 55,000 to 75,000 distinct CDR3 sequences in total; less than 9.5% of them show up just once. The biggest ten clones account for 3% to 4% of the sample. The material sequenced was whole blood. All receptors come from an adult who was a healthcare worker with PCR-confirmed SARS-CoV-2 infection or an uninfected control (not recorded which).

This rearrangement joins TRBV5-4 to TRBJ1-2, with D hard to call. CDR1 is SGHNT and CDR2 is YYREEE in the germline V gene (reference sequence). V dropped 4 bases and J dropped 6 bases, with 16 bases sitting between them. This CDR3 has 14 amino acids. CDR3 sequence: CASSPEAPSHGYTF. The CDR3 region has the DNA TGTGCCAGCAGCCCAGAGGCCCCGAGCCATGGCTACACCTTC. The full variable domain, in which reference TRBV5-4 and TRBJ1-2 provide the parts outside the CDR3, is ETGVTQSPTHLIKTRGQQVTLRCSSQSGHNTVSWYQQALGQGPQFIFQYYREEENGRGNFPPRFSGLQFPNYSSELNVNALELDDSALYLCASSPEAPSHGYTFGSGTRLTVV.

This clonotype was seen ten or more times. This chain links TRBV4-2 with TRBJ2-1; 8 bases line up with TRBD2. The CDR3 totals 16 residues. The germline CDR1 and CDR2 sequences are LGHNA and YNFKEQ. V was clipped by 0 bases and J by 4 bases; unmatched bases: 5. The CDR3 sequence is CASSQDPTSAYNEQFF. CDR3 DNA sequence: TGTGCCAGCAGCCAAGATCCGACTAGCGCATACAATGAGCAGTTCTTC.